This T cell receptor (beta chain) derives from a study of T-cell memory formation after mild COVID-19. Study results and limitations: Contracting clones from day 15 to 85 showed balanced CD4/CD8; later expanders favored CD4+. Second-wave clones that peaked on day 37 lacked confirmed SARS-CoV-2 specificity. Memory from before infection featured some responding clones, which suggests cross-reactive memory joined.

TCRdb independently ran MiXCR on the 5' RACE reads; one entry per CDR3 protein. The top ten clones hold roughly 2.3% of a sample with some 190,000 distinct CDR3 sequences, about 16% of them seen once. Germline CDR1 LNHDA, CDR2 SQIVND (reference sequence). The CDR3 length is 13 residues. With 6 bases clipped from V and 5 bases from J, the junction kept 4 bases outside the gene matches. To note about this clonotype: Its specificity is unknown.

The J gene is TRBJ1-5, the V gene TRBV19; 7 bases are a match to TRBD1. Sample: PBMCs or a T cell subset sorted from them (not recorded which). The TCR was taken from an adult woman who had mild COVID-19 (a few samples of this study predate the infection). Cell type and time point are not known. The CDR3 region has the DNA TGTGCCAGTAGACGGCAGGGGGATCAGCCCCAGCATTTT. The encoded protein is CASRRQGDQPQHF.